The 3 T cell receptor beta chains below come from one sample, sequenced in a study of identical twins. Via MiXCR, TCRdb re-called the 5' RACE reads, giving one row per CDR3 protein. This table holds 250,000 or so distinct CDR3 sequences, about 7% found once. This sample was shared with a second study, whose subject was yellow fever vaccine responses in identical twins.

The sample consisted of memory (CD45RO+) T cells sorted from blood. These receptors were collected from a woman between 18 and 30 years old in good health.

This clonotype was counted ten times or more. This chain joins TRBV20-1 and TRBJ2-7, with D tentatively TRBD1 or TRBD2 (5 bases each). Germline CDR1 and CDR2: DFQATT and SNEGSKA (reference sequence). Trimming left V 4 bases short and J 2 bases short, with 12 bases between. The length of the CDR3 is 13 residues. CDR3 DNA sequence: TGCAGTGCTACCGAAGGGGAGCCCTACGAGCAGTACTTC. It yields the protein CSATEGEPYEQYF.

This clonotype was detected ten times or more. V gene TRBV6-1 combines with J gene TRBJ1-1; D gene unclear. The CDR3 is 14 amino acids. Trimming took off 6 bases at V and 1 base at J, with 12 bases between the two ends. Germline V gene lookup returns CDR1 MNHNS and CDR2 SASEGT. CDR3 DNA sequence: TGTGCCAGCAGCCGCACACATGAGAACACTGAAGCTTTCTTT. Its translation: CASSRTHENTEAFF.

This clonotype was seen a handful of times. J is TRBJ2-1 and V is TRBV5-1; no reliable D call. Trimming took 0 bases from V and 4 from J, leaving 14 bases between them. The CDR3 length is 16 residues. Germline CDR1 is SGHRS and CDR2 is YFSETQ. CDR3 protein: CASSLEGLPDYNEQFF. The CDR3 DNA reads as TGCGCCAGCAGCTTGGAAGGGTTACCGGATTACAATGAGCAGTTCTTC. Drawing the rest from reference TRBV5-1 and TRBJ2-1, the complete variable domain is KAGVTQTPRYLIKTRGQQVTLSCSPISGHRSVSWYQQTPGQGLQFLFEYFSETQRNKGNFPGRFSGRQFSNSRSEMNVSTLELGDSALYLCASSLEGLPDYNEQFFGPGTRLTVL.